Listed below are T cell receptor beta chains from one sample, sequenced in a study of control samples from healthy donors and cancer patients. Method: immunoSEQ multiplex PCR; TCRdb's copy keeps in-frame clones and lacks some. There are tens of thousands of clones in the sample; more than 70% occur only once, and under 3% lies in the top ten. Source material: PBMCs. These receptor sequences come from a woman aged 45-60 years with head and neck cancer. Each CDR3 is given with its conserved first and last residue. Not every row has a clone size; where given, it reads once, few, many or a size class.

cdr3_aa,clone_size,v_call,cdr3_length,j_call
CASSQEASTQAHGYTF,-,TRBV7-6,16,TRBJ1-2
CASSFDRGTEAFF,-,TRBV28,13,TRBJ1-1
CATSRRSATTGTGGYYEQYF,-,TRBV15,20,TRBJ2-7
CASSLARGGANEQFF,-,TRBV7-9,15,TRBJ2-1
CASSLSRGSNQPQHF,-,TRBV7-6,15,TRBJ1-5
CASSLLGQGAHEQFF,-,TRBV5-1,15,TRBJ2-1
CASLPTATVSDEQYF,-,TRBV27,15,TRBJ2-7
CASSLLEGFHNEQFF,once,TRBV7-9,15,TRBJ2-1
CASSLSGQGGSEQYF,-,TRBV5-1,15,TRBJ2-7
CASSIRAAGRVGQPQHF,-,TRBV19,17,TRBJ1-5
CASSYETPGRDTQYF,-,TRBV6-5,15,TRBJ2-3
CASSPGLRDTQYF,-,TRBV9,13,TRBJ2-3
CASRPGTGSNQPQHF,-,TRBV6-2/TRBV6-3,15,TRBJ1-5
CASSLLTGLGYF,once,TRBV7-9,12,TRBJ2-3
CASRMTVQSYEQYF,-,TRBV27,14,TRBJ2-7
CASSPAGENSPLHF,-,TRBV18,14,TRBJ1-6
CASTGDGTSGPLRTDTQYF,-,TRBV2,19,TRBJ2-3
CAWSSTGGNQPQHF,-,TRBV30,14,TRBJ1-5
CASRWAGSTDTQYF,-,TRBV2,14,TRBJ2-3
CASSEADSHQPQHF,-,TRBV6-1,14,TRBJ1-5
CASSSGIPYTGELFF,-,TRBV7-3,15,TRBJ2-2
CASSLQQGGWETQYF,-,TRBV5-1,15,TRBJ2-5
CASSFGGVETQYF,-,TRBV5-1,13,TRBJ2-5
CASSYSPGGDTEAFF,-,TRBV6-5,15,TRBJ1-1
CAWSPRPGDYGYTF,-,TRBV30,14,TRBJ1-2
CASSLGVTGFGYTF,once,TRBV5-6,14,TRBJ1-2
CSAGLNTEAFF,-,TRBV20-1,11,TRBJ1-1
CATPSGEGAYEQYF,-,TRBV28,14,TRBJ2-7
CASSLPPVRTKAETYNEQFF,-,TRBV28,20,TRBJ2-1
CASSRQGGSSYEQYF,few,TRBV19,15,TRBJ2-7
CASSPLNPAGQIPDGYTF,-,TRBV18,18,TRBJ1-2
CASSRTVSNEQFF,-,TRBV4-3,13,TRBJ2-1
CASSQGPYPGELFF,-,TRBV19,14,TRBJ2-2
CASSAPPRGRGGFTGELFF,-,TRBV7-3,19,TRBJ2-2
CASSLEVGGEAFF,-,TRBV7-3,13,TRBJ1-1
CASSLKRIGGEDHNYGYTF,-,TRBV5-1,19,TRBJ1-2
CASSIRRVGTGELFF,-,TRBV19,15,TRBJ2-2
CASSQESSYEQYF,-,TRBV19,13,TRBJ2-7
CASSPRIGGEGYSNQPQHF,-,TRBV7-2,19,TRBJ1-5
CAWSSGNSGNTIYF,-,TRBV30,14,TRBJ1-3
CASSLRSGANTEAFF,-,TRBV11-2,15,TRBJ1-1
CASSYSPGGDTEAFF,few,TRBV6-5,15,TRBJ1-1
CASSPDNEKLFF,-,TRBV7-9,12,TRBJ1-4
CAWSRLVGRGSPLHF,-,TRBV30,15,TRBJ1-6
CASSAGLAGTGELFF,-,TRBV9,15,TRBJ2-2
CASSIPGQGEKLFF,-,TRBV19,14,TRBJ1-4
CSVEVEGLGNTIYF,-,TRBV29-1,14,TRBJ1-3
CASSLGQGGLTYNEQFF,-,TRBV7-2,17,TRBJ2-1
CASSEQGRQETQYF,once,TRBV2,14,TRBJ2-5
CASSFFANQPQHF,-,TRBV13,13,TRBJ1-5
CASSGQGQNTGELFF,once,TRBV10-2,15,TRBJ2-2